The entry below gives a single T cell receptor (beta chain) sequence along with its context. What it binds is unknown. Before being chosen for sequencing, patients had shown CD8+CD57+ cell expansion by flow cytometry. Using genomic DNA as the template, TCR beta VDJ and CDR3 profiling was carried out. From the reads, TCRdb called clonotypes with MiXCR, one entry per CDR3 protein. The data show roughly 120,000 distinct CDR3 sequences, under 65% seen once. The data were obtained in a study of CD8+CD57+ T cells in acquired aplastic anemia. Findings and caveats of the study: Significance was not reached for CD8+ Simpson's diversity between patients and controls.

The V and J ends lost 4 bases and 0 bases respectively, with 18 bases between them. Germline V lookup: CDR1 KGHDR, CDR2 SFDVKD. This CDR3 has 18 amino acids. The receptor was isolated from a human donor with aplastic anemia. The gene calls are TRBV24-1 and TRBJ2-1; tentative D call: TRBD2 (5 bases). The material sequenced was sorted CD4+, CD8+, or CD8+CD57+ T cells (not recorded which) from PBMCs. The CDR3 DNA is TGTGCCACCAGTGACCCGCGGACTGCTCAAAGCTCCTACAATGAGCAGTTCTTC. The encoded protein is CATSDPRTAQSSYNEQFF.